Following are 25 T cell receptor beta chains from one sample sequenced in a study of cytotoxic CD8 clonotypes in ibrutinib-treated CLL. Sequenced by immunoSEQ multiplex PCR; TCRdb stores in-frame clones only, minus some. The repertoire holds about 120,000 clones, about 53% seen once, with 37% in the top ten. This specimen consisted of PBMCs, obtained after 24 months of ibrutinib treatment. These receptor sequences come from a human donor with chronic lymphocytic leukemia.

The J gene is TRBJ2-5, the V gene TRBV30; 8 bases agree with TRBD1. The junction had 5 bases not matched to a gene; V was cut back by 5 bases and J by 0 bases. Germline-derived CDR1 and CDR2 are GTSNPN and SVGIG (reference sequence). This CDR3 is built from 14 residues. CDR3 DNA sequence: TGTGCCTGGGCCGGGACAGGCGACCAAGAGACCCAGTACTTC. Protein product: CAWAGTGDQETQYF.

The chain links TRBV9 to TRBJ2-3; possible D gene TRBD2, 5 bases. Trimming took 0 bases from V and 4 from J, leaving 6 bases between them. Germline lookup yields CDR1 SGDLS and CDR2 YYNGEE. CDR3 length equals 13 residues. This chain's CDR3 is CASSVAGADTQYF. In nucleotides, the CDR3 is TGTGCCAGCAGCGTAGCCGGGGCAGATACGCAGTATTTT.

The chain couples TRBV25-1 to TRBJ2-4, with D possibly being TRBD1 or TRBD2 (5 bases each). Germline V gene data show CDR1 as MGHDK and CDR2 as SYGVNS. V was trimmed by 3 bases and J by 8 bases, leaving 14 bases between them. CDR3 length: 14 residues. CDR3 coding DNA: TGTGCCAGCAGTGACGGACAAATGGGGGACATTCAGTACTTC. Its translation: CASSDGQMGDIQYF.

This rearrangement joins TRBV2 to TRBJ2-3; 8 bases map to TRBD1. The CDR3 spans 14 residues. CDR1 is SNHLY, CDR2 FYNNEI, per germline. V shed 7 bases and J 2 bases; nucleotides not matched to a gene: 5. CDR3 in DNA: TGTGCCAGCAACCAGGGGGCTAACACAGATACGCAGTATTTT. Its protein product is CASNQGANTDTQYF. Looking up the rest from reference TRBV2 and TRBJ2-3 gives the full variable domain: EPEVTQTPSHQVTQMGQEVILRCVPISNHLYFYWYRQILGQKVEFLVSFYNNEISEKSEIFDDQFSVERPDGSNFTLKIRSTKLEDSAMYFCASNQGANTDTQYFGPGTRLTVL.

This clone was counted between two and nine times. This chain uses TRBV2 with TRBJ2-5; D is unresolved. Deletions cut 7 bases from V and 1 base from J, with 7 bases between. The CDR3 totals 12 residues. Germline V gene data show CDR1 as SNHLY and CDR2 as FYNNEI. In DNA, the CDR3 is TGTGCCAGCACCAACAGCCAAGAGACCCAGTACTTC. Amino acids: CASTNSQETQYF.

The rearrangement joins TRBV2 to TRBJ1-5; a weak D match, TRBD1 (6 bases). Germline lookup yields CDR1 SNHLY and CDR2 FYNNEI. This CDR3 spans 15 amino acids. V lost 4 bases to trimming and J lost 2 bases, with 12 bases between them. The CDR3 protein is CASSGEGGGNQPQHF. CDR3 coding DNA: TGTGCCAGCAGTGGCGAAGGGGGAGGCAATCAGCCCCAGCATTTT.

This chain connects TRBV12-5 to TRBJ2-1, with 12 nucleotides matching TRBD2. The length of the CDR3 is 20 residues. Germline lookup yields CDR1 LGHNT and CDR2 FRNRAP. The V segment lost 9 bases and the J segment 6 bases; nucleotides outside the gene matches: 24. As DNA, the CDR3 is TGTGCTAGCAAAAGAGTTAGACTAGCGGGGGAACCCACGAAATTCAATGAGCAGTTCTTC. It is translated as CASKRVRLAGEPTKFNEQFF. The full variable domain, rest sourced from reference TRBV12-5 and TRBJ2-1, is DARVTQTPRHKVTEMGQEVTMRCQPILGHNTVFWYRQTMMQGLELLAYFRNRAPLDDSGMPKDRFSAEMPDATLATLKIQPSEPRDSAVYFCASKRVRLAGEPTKFNEQFFGPGTRLTVL.

This chain joins TRBV5-1 and TRBJ2-7; a weak D match, TRBD1 (6 bases). The germline CDR1 and CDR2 sequences are SGHRS and YFSETQ. Deletions cut 0 bases from V and 5 bases from J, with 15 bases between. The CDR3 contains 15 residues. This CDR3 is CASSLATHRVDEQYF. The CDR3 DNA is TGCGCCAGCAGCTTGGCCACCCACAGGGTCGACGAGCAGTACTTC.

The chain has TRBV28 and TRBJ2-1; D tentatively fits TRBD1 or TRBD2 (5 bases each). Trimming pared 1 base from V and 7 bases from J, leaving 20 bases between. Germline assignment: CDR1 MDHEN and CDR2 SYDVKM. The CDR3 length is 17 residues. The CDR3 is CASSLLRGTIIRNEQFF. The CDR3 region has the DNA TGTGCCAGCAGTTTATTACGGGGCACCATCATTCGTAATGAGCAGTTCTTC.

This clone showed up just a few times. This chain uses TRBV19 with TRBJ1-1; D ambiguous. CDR3 length: 14 residues. The germline V gene has CDR1 LNHDA and CDR2 SQIVND (reference sequence). Trimming left V 0 bases short and J 0 bases short, with 5 bases between. CDR3 coding DNA: TGTGCCAGTAGTATAGACAGGTTGAACACTGAAGCTTTCTTT. This sequence encodes CASSIDRLNTEAFF.

The chain is built from TRBV11-3 and TRBJ1-1, with 8 bases matching TRBD1. V shed 8 bases and J 1 base; nucleotides not matched to a gene: 9. The CDR3 extends over 15 amino acids. Per germline, CDR1 SGHNT and CDR2 YENEEA. The CDR3: CASGPRDRKNTEAFF. The CDR3 nucleotides read TGTGCCAGCGGCCCCCGGGACAGGAAGAACACTGAAGCTTTCTTT.

This clone was detected a few times. This chain joins TRBV11-2 and TRBJ2-7, with 11 positions matching TRBD2. V was pared by 5 bases and J by 3 bases, with 3 bases of the junction left unmatched. Per germline, CDR1 SGHAT and CDR2 FQNNGV. The length of the CDR3 is 14 residues. In nucleotides, the CDR3 is TGTGCCAGCAGCCCTACTAGCGGGAGCTACGAGCAGTACTTC. It specifies CASSPTSGSYEQYF. The full variable domain, completed using reference TRBV11-2 and TRBJ2-7, is EAGVAQSPRYKIIEKRQSVAFWCNPISGHATLYWYQQILGQGPKLLIQFQNNGVVDDSQLPKDRFSAERLKGVDSTLKIQPAKLEDSAVYLCASSPTSGSYEQYFGPGTRLTVT.

The chain uses TRBV5-1 and TRBJ1-4; possibly TRBD1 for D (5 bases). V dropped 4 bases and J dropped 4 bases, with 14 bases sitting between them. CDR1 and CDR2 (germline): SGHRS, YFSETQ. This CDR3 is 15 amino acids long. The chain's CDR3 is CASSDGTAVNEKLFF. CDR3 bases: TGCGCCAGCAGCGACGGGACGGCAGTTAATGAAAAACTGTTTTTT.

The genes are TRBV2 and TRBJ1-2, with 8 bases identical to TRBD1. The CDR3 sequence is 14 residues long. With 5 bases clipped from V and 7 bases from J, the junction kept 9 bases outside the gene matches. Germline CDR1 is SNHLY and CDR2 is FYNNEI. CDR3 nucleotides: TGTGCCAGCAGTAATGGACAGGGACCTTCTGGCTACACCTTC. It codes for CASSNGQGPSGYTF.

The chain combines TRBV4-2 with TRBJ2-7, with 11 positions matching TRBD2. The germline CDR1 and CDR2 sequences are LGHNA and YNFKEQ. Trimming cost V 3 bases and J 0 bases; bases outside gene matches: 4. The CDR3 is 16 amino acids. Here the CDR3 DNA reads TGTGCCAGCAGCCAGACGACTAGCGGGGCCTCCTACGAGCAGTACTTC. It encodes CASSQTTSGASYEQYF.

This clone appeared a few times. This chain uses TRBV11-3 with TRBJ1-5; weak D call: TRBD1 (5 bases). V dropped 5 bases and J dropped 2 bases, with 7 bases sitting between them. The CDR3 sequence is 13 residues long. Germline V gene lookup returns CDR1 SGHNT and CDR2 YENEEA. The CDR3 coding sequence is TGTGCCAGCAGCCGGGGCGGCAATCAGCCCCAGCATTTT. This codes for CASSRGGNQPQHF.

V usage is TRBV11-2 and J usage is TRBJ2-3, with TRBD2 matching 7 bases. Germline assignment: CDR1 SGHAT and CDR2 FQNNGV. This CDR3 has 18 residues. J was trimmed by 4 bases and V by 0 bases; bases with no gene match: 13. CDR3 residues: CASSLDVGEGLEADTQYF. Written as DNA, the CDR3 is TGTGCCAGCAGCTTAGATGTCGGGGAGGGCCTGGAGGCAGATACGCAGTATTTT.

This chain links TRBV6-1 with TRBJ1-1, with D unresolved. The V gene lost 6 bases and the J gene lost 5 bases, with 10 bases spanning the gap. The CDR3 totals 12 residues. Looked up from germline, CDR1 is MNHNS and CDR2 is SASEGT. The CDR3 spells CASSMLRTEAFF. CDR3 coding DNA: TGTGCCAGCAGCATGCTGAGAACTGAAGCTTTCTTT.

This CDR3 reads CASRRADTQYF. CDR3 coding DNA: TGTGCCAGCAGGAGGGCAGATACGCAGTATTTT. The rearrangement links TRBV6-5 to TRBJ2-3; D possibly corresponds to TRBD2 (5 bases). V was clipped by 6 bases and J by 4 bases, with 5 bases between them. This CDR3 region has 11 residues. In germline, CDR1 is MNHEY, CDR2 SVGAGI.

This clone occurred once. The CDR3 here is CSVEGLDTSSYEQYF. DNA of the CDR3: TGCAGCGTTGAAGGTTTGGACACGAGCTCCTACGAGCAGTACTTC. This sequence joins TRBV29-1 and TRBJ2-7; D is possibly TRBD1 (5 bases). The CDR3 totals 15 residues. The germline V gene has CDR1 SQVTM and CDR2 ANQGSEA. With 1 base removed from V and 0 bases from J, the gap between germline ends came to 13 bases.

Only one count was recorded for this clone. The chain has TRBV18 and TRBJ1-1, with 11 nucleotides matching TRBD1. Germline assignment: CDR1 KGHSH and CDR2 LQKENI. Losses at the gene ends were 0 bases for V and 4 bases for J; bases not matched to a gene: 4. The CDR3 sequence is 16 residues long. This chain's CDR3 is CASSPPGQGAGTEAFF. DNA of the CDR3: TGTGCCAGCTCACCACCAGGACAGGGGGCAGGCACTGAAGCTTTCTTT.

The chain is built from TRBV5-1 and TRBJ1-4, with D possibly matching TRBD1 (6 bases). Trimming pared 4 bases from V and 7 bases from J, leaving 17 bases between. CDR3 length equals 15 residues. Germline lookup yields CDR1 SGHRS and CDR2 YFSETQ. CDR3 protein: CASSEGQSGSEKLFF. The DNA of the CDR3 is TGCGCCAGCAGCGAAGGACAGTCGGGGAGTGAAAAACTGTTTTTT.

This clone was observed a handful of times. In the same sample, other DNA sequences code for this CDR3. The rearrangement links TRBV7-2 to TRBJ1-1; D is undetermined. The CDR3 sequence is 13 residues long. V gave up 3 bases and J gave up 0 bases, with 5 bases separating them. Per the germline V gene, CDR1 is SGHTA and CDR2 is FQGNSA. The CDR3, as DNA: TGTGCCAGCAGCTTCTCTGTGAACACTGAAGCTTTCTTT. It encodes CASSFSVNTEAFF.

This clone was seen more than once but under ten times. The chain links TRBV18 to TRBJ1-2; D unclear. The CDR3 runs 15 residues. Germline assignment: CDR1 KGHSH and CDR2 LQKENI. V was clipped by 0 bases and J by 2 bases, with 10 bases between them. The CDR3 reads CASSPPVQRNYGYTF. The CDR3 region has the DNA TGTGCCAGCTCACCACCGGTGCAGAGAAACTATGGCTACACCTTC.

V and J are TRBV7-9 and TRBJ2-7, with TRBD1 matching over 9 bases. CDR3 length: 14 residues. Looked up from germline, CDR1 is SEHNR and CDR2 is FQNEAQ (reference sequence). After removal of 3 bases from V and 3 bases from J, the junction contained 3 bases not matched to a gene. CDR3 sequence reads: CASSLGQGNYEQYF. DNA for the CDR3: TGTGCCAGCAGCTTGGGACAGGGTAACTACGAGCAGTACTTC.